A single sample is the source of the 23 T cell receptor beta chains below, sequenced in a study of technical replicates of blood from a few donors. The repertoire was sequenced with immunoSEQ multiplex PCR; TCRdb's copy has only in-frame clones and lacks some. The profile shows 65,000 to 95,000 clones, roughly 98% of them singletons. Sequencing input: T cells isolated from PBMCs. The receptors stem from a human donor in good health.

The chain joins TRBV11-2 to TRBJ2-2, with 8 positions matching TRBD2. The CDR3 totals 15 residues. The J segment lost 0 bases and the V segment lost 5 bases, leaving 2 bases of the junction unmatched. Germline CDR1 is SGHAT and CDR2 is FQNNGV. CDR3 sequence (DNA): TGTGCCAGCAGCAGTAGCGGGACGAACACCGGGGAGCTGTTTTTT. It specifies CASSSSGTNTGELFF.

The rearrangement links TRBV6-6 to TRBJ2-2; TRBD2 aligns across 8 bases. Losses at the gene ends were 0 bases for V and 6 bases for J; bases not matched to a gene: 6. CDR1 MNHNY and CDR2 SVGAGI come from the germline V gene (reference sequence). The CDR3 contains 16 residues. This CDR3 reads CASSYSGAGGAGELFF. The DNA for the CDR3 is TGTGCCAGCAGTTACTCGGGGGCCGGGGGGGCCGGGGAGCTGTTTTTT.

The chain is built from TRBV4-1 and TRBJ2-4; D may be TRBD1 (6 bases). Per the germline V gene, CDR1 is MGHRA and CDR2 is YSYEKL. V lost 1 base to trimming and J lost 0 bases, with 10 bases between them. The CDR3 runs to 16 residues. CDR3 protein: CASSQVTGLAKNIQYF. The CDR3 DNA reads TGCGCCAGCAGCCAAGTTACAGGGCTAGCCAAAAACATTCAGTACTTC.

The rearrangement links TRBV5-1 to TRBJ1-4; D uncertain. The CDR3 contains 15 residues. V lost 2 bases and J 0 bases, leaving 8 bases between the germline ends. Germline loops: CDR1 SGHRS, CDR2 YFSETQ. DNA for the CDR3: TGCGCCAGCAGCTTAACCGGAGCAACTAATGAAAAACTGTTTTTT. This gives the protein CASSLTGATNEKLFF.

The V and J genes are TRBV19 and TRBJ1-4; 7 bases map to TRBD1. J was trimmed by 6 bases and V by 7 bases; bases with no gene match: 8. In germline, CDR1 is LNHDA, CDR2 SQIVND (reference sequence). This CDR3 region has 14 residues. The chain's CDR3 is CASTLGRGYEKLFF. The CDR3, as DNA: TGTGCCAGTACCTTGGGCAGGGGGTATGAAAAACTGTTTTTT.

The chain combines TRBV5-6 with TRBJ1-5, with D tentatively TRBD1 (6 bases). Deletions cut 4 bases from V and 0 bases from J, with 17 bases between. The germline CDR1 and CDR2 sequences are SGHDT and YYEEEE. This CDR3 contains 17 residues. For the CDR3, the DNA is TGTGCCAGCAGCCCTGGGGGCGCGGCCTATAGCAATCAGCCCCAGCATTTT. The encoded protein is CASSPGGAAYSNQPQHF. Variable domain in full (rest from reference TRBV5-6 and TRBJ1-5): DAGVTQSPTHLIKTRGQQVTLRCSPKSGHDTVSWYQQALGQGPQFIFQYYEEEERQRGNFPDRFSGHQFPNYSSELNVNALLLGDSALYLCASSPGGAAYSNQPQHFGDGTRLSIL.

This sequence joins TRBV11-2 and TRBJ2-2, with 7 bases fitting TRBD2. The germline gives CDR1 SGHAT, CDR2 FQNNGV. V lost 6 bases, J lost 5 bases, and 12 bases stayed unmatched. The CDR3 consists of 16 residues. The CDR3 bases are TGTGCCAGCAGTCCCCCGGCGGGAGTACGAACCGGGGAGCTGTTTTTT. It encodes CASSPPAGVRTGELFF. The full variable domain, completed using reference TRBV11-2 and TRBJ2-2, is EAGVAQSPRYKIIEKRQSVAFWCNPISGHATLYWYQQILGQGPKLLIQFQNNGVVDDSQLPKDRFSAERLKGVDSTLKIQPAKLEDSAVYLCASSPPAGVRTGELFFGEGSRLTVL.

The CDR3 sequence is CASSLKGVNYGYTF. CDR3 nucleotides: TGTGCCAGCAGCCTCAAAGGGGTTAACTATGGCTACACCTTC. The chain links TRBV7-8 to TRBJ1-2; D possibly corresponds to TRBD1 (5 bases). V gave up 5 bases and J gave up 1 base, with 11 bases separating them. CDR3 length: 14 residues. CDR1 SGHVS and CDR2 FQNEAQ come from the germline V gene. Full variable domain (remainder filled in from reference TRBV7-8 and TRBJ1-2): GAGVSQSPRYKVAKRGQDVALRCDPISGHVSLFWYQQALGQGPEFLTYFQNEAQLDKSGLPSDRFFAERPEGSVSTLKIQRTQQEDSAVYLCASSLKGVNYGYTFGSGTRLTVV.

V usage is TRBV9 and J usage is TRBJ2-7; 8 nucleotides align to TRBD1. V gave up 7 bases and J gave up 7 bases; unmatched junction bases: 10. Germline V gene sequence: CDR1 SGDLS, CDR2 YYNGEE. The CDR3 totals 13 residues. DNA for the CDR3: TGTGCCAGCTCCGACAGGGGAAGAGGTGAGCAGTACTTC. It yields the protein CASSDRGRGEQYF.

The chain combines TRBV2 with TRBJ1-5; D may be TRBD1 (5 bases). Germline values: CDR1 SNHLY, CDR2 FYNNEI. This CDR3 has 14 amino acids. The V end lost 8 bases, the J end lost 3 bases, and 14 bases lay between the germline ends. The CDR3 coding sequence is TGTGCCAGCGCTCTAGGAGGGGTCAATCAGCCCCAGCATTTT. Protein sequence: CASALGGVNQPQHF.

The chain uses TRBV6-4 and TRBJ2-3; 8 bases match TRBD1. The CDR3 is 15 amino acids. V trimming: 0 bases; J trimming: 3 bases; junction bases outside the gene matches: 2. Germline assignment: CDR1 MRHNA and CDR2 SNTAGT. CDR3 residues: CASSDSDRATDTQYF. The CDR3 DNA reads TGTGCCAGCAGTGACTCGGACAGGGCGACAGATACGCAGTATTTT.

The genes are TRBV11-2 and TRBJ2-1; TRBD2 aligns across 7 bases. There are 16 residues in the CDR3. The germline gives CDR1 SGHAT, CDR2 FQNNGV. V was pared by 0 bases and J by 0 bases, with 2 bases of the junction left unmatched. The DNA of the CDR3 is TGTGCCAGCAGCTTAGAAGGCGGGAGCTCCTACAATGAGCAGTTCTTC. Its translation is CASSLEGGSSYNEQFF.

This chain connects TRBV11-2 to TRBJ2-7, with D maybe TRBD1 (5 bases). The V end was cut by 3 bases, the J end by 4 bases, with 10 bases between. There are 13 residues in the CDR3. Per germline, CDR1 SGHAT and CDR2 FQNNGV. CDR3 in DNA: TGTGCCAGCAGCTTGATAGGGGTATACGAGCAGTACTTC. Translation: CASSLIGVYEQYF. Filled out from reference TRBV11-2 and TRBJ2-7, the complete variable domain reads EAGVAQSPRYKIIEKRQSVAFWCNPISGHATLYWYQQILGQGPKLLIQFQNNGVVDDSQLPKDRFSAERLKGVDSTLKIQPAKLEDSAVYLCASSLIGVYEQYFGPGTRLTVT.

The chain combines TRBV9 with TRBJ2-3; tentative D call: TRBD2 (5 bases). The ends were cut back, 3 bases at V and 1 base at J, with 15 bases in the middle. Germline CDR1 and CDR2: SGDLS and YYNGEE. The CDR3 sequence is 16 residues long. The DNA of the CDR3 is TGTGCCAGCAGCGCCCAAGTCGGGGTGGGCACAGATACGCAGTATTTT. It translates to CASSAQVGVGTDTQYF.

This chain connects TRBV9 to TRBJ2-7; 9 bases line up with TRBD1. In germline, CDR1 is SGDLS, CDR2 YYNGEE. This CDR3 comprises 14 residues. Trimming cost V 0 bases and J 6 bases; bases outside gene matches: 4. The CDR3 nucleotides read TGTGCCAGCAGCGTAGGGGGGACAGGGATCGAGCAGTACTTC. The encoded protein is CASSVGGTGIEQYF.

The CDR3 protein is CATSRDGWREGLSDTQYF. DNA of the CDR3: TGTGCCACCAGCAGAGATGGTTGGCGGGAGGGCCTGTCAGATACGCAGTATTTT. The chain uses TRBV15 and TRBJ2-3; the match to TRBD2 covers 9 bases. This CDR3 has 18 amino acids. Germline V gives CDR1 LNHNV, CDR2 YYDKDF (reference sequence). The junction had 11 bases not matched to a gene; V was cut back by 0 bases and J by 4 bases. The full variable domain, rest sourced from reference TRBV15 and TRBJ2-3, is DAMVIQNPRYQVTQFGKPVTLSCSQTLNHNVMYWYQQKSSQAPKLLFHYYDKDFNNEADTPDNFQSRRPNTSFCFLDIRSPGLGDTAMYLCATSRDGWREGLSDTQYFGPGTRLTVL.

The chain recombines TRBV4-1 with TRBJ1-6, with a weak D call TRBD1 (6 bases). Trimming stripped 4 bases from V and 3 bases from J, with 16 bases between. This CDR3 spans 17 amino acids. Germline V gene sequence: CDR1 MGHRA, CDR2 YSYEKL. The CDR3 spells CASSPSTRDIYNSPLHF. The CDR3 DNA sequence: TGCGCCAGCAGCCCATCCACCCGGGACATCTATAATTCACCCCTCCACTTT.

This clone was detected once. CDR3 sequence: CASSLESGEQFF. CDR3 bases: TGTGCCAGCAGCTTAGAGTCGGGTGAGCAGTTCTTC. The chain is built from TRBV7-8 and TRBJ2-1; D ambiguous. CDR1 and CDR2 (germline): SGHVS, FQNEAQ. This CDR3 has 12 residues. V lost 1 base and J 9 bases, leaving 7 bases between the germline ends. Complete variable domain (other parts from reference TRBV7-8 and TRBJ2-1): GAGVSQSPRYKVAKRGQDVALRCDPISGHVSLFWYQQALGQGPEFLTYFQNEAQLDKSGLPSDRFFAERPEGSVSTLKIQRTQQEDSAVYLCASSLESGEQFFGPGTRLTVL.

The J gene is TRBJ2-5, the V gene TRBV7-9; maybe TRBD1 (5 bases). The CDR3 has 13 amino acids. In germline, CDR1 is SEHNR, CDR2 FQNEAQ (reference sequence). Trimming took 2 bases from V and 5 from J, leaving 9 bases between them. The CDR3 bases are TGTGCCAGCAGCTTACACAGGTCGGAGACCCAGTACTTC. Protein sequence: CASSLHRSETQYF.

This clone was seen once. V and J are TRBV19 and TRBJ2-3; TRBD1 aligns across 10 bases. The V gene end was trimmed by 5 bases and the J gene end by 7 bases; junction bases not matched to a gene: 18. This CDR3 spans 18 amino acids. Germline V CDR1 and CDR2: LNHDA, SQIVND (reference sequence). The CDR3 sequence: CASSRGQGQGLLSYTQYF. DNA of the CDR3: TGTGCCAGTAGTCGGGGACAGGGGCAGGGCCTATTATCTTATACGCAGTATTTT.

The chain is built from TRBV9 and TRBJ2-1, with a possible D match to TRBD2 (5 bases). In germline, CDR1 is SGDLS, CDR2 YYNGEE. Trimming shortened V by 0 bases and J by 8 bases, and 9 bases separated the two germline ends. CDR3 length equals 13 residues. Written as DNA, the CDR3 is TGTGCCAGCAGCGTAGGGACTCTCGATGAGCAGTTCTTC. Residues: CASSVGTLDEQFF.

A single count supports this clone. The chain couples TRBV6-5 to TRBJ1-2; no reliable D call. Germline V gene sequence: CDR1 MNHEY, CDR2 SVGAGI. The CDR3 is made up of 13 amino acids. V was trimmed by 0 bases and J by 3 bases, leaving 5 bases between them. The CDR3 loop is CASSYSRDYGYTF. The CDR3 coding sequence is TGTGCCAGCAGTTACTCGAGGGACTATGGCTACACCTTC.

The V and J genes are TRBV28 and TRBJ1-2; 8 bases align to TRBD1. J was trimmed by 2 bases and V by 5 bases; bases with no gene match: 4. This CDR3 contains 14 residues. Germline values: CDR1 MDHEN, CDR2 SYDVKM. The CDR3 region has the DNA TGTGCCAGCAGTGAAGGGACAGGCAACTATGGCTACACCTTC. This translates into CASSEGTGNYGYTF.